Listed below are T cell receptor beta chains from one sample, sequenced in a study of blood T cell repertoires in COVID-19. Assay used: immunoSEQ multiplex PCR; TCRdb lists only in-frame clones, some missing. The sample lists about 400,000 clones, about 86% seen once, with 10% in the top ten. Material for sequencing was PBMCs or T cells enriched from blood (not recorded which). These receptors all stem from a woman in her fifties or sixties who had recovered from COVID-19. The CDR3 runs from the conserved cysteine through the conserved F or W. D genes are given only for firm matches. The size entry is marked missing in some rows and otherwise reads once, few, many or a size class.

once	TRBD1	TRBV28	TRBJ1-5	CASSFPRTGVNQPQHF	TGTGCCAGCAGTTTCCCACGGACAGGGGTAAATCAGCCCCAGCATTTT
-	TRBD2	TRBV5-5	TRBJ2-7	CASSPGGASYEQYF	TGTGCCAGCAGTCCGGGGGGTGCTAGCTACGAGCAGTACTTC
-	-	TRBV14	TRBJ1-1	CASSQAVGGDTEAFF	TGTGCCAGCAGCCAAGCTGTCGGGGGAGACACTGAAGCTTTCTTT
-	TRBD1	TRBV19	TRBJ1-1	CASSGTGGTEAFF	TGTGCCAGTAGTGGGACAGGGGGCACTGAAGCTTTCTTT
-	-	TRBV6-1	TRBJ2-1	CASSVRVGNEQFF	TGTGCCAGCAGTGTGCGGGTGGGAAATGAGCAGTTCTTC
-	-	TRBV28	TRBJ1-2	CASSESATGYTF	TGTGCCAGCAGTGAGTCTGCCACTGGCTACACCTTC
-	TRBD1	TRBV7-9	TRBJ2-1	CASSTPRQGYNEQFF	TGTGCCAGCAGCACCCCGAGACAGGGTTACAATGAGCAGTTCTTC
-	-	TRBV7-8	TRBJ2-7	CASSPSWDISYEQYF	TGTGCCAGCAGCCCTTCGTGGGACATCAGTTACGAGCAGTACTTC
-	TRBD2	TRBV6-4	TRBJ2-3	CASRGLAAGGDTQYF	TGTGCCAGCAGAGGACTAGCGGCCGGGGGGGATACGCAGTATTTT
once	TRBD1	TRBV5-1	TRBJ2-2	CASSPDRGELFF	TGCGCCAGCAGCCCGGACAGGGGGGAGCTGTTTTTT
-	TRBD1	TRBV7-6	TRBJ2-3	CASTNRQGLDTQYF	TGTGCCAGCACCAACAGACAGGGTCTTGATACGCAGTATTTT
-	-	TRBV3-1/TRBV3-2	TRBJ2-7	CASSQDLTGGDEQYF	TGTGCCAGCAGCCAAGATCTAACAGGGGGGGACGAGCAGTACTTC
once	TRBD1	TRBV28	TRBJ2-1	CASRPGTENYNEQFF	TGTGCCAGCAGACCCGGGACAGAAAATTACAATGAGCAGTTCTTC
-	-	TRBV3-1/TRBV3-2	TRBJ1-4	CASRNAGTRNEKLFF	TGTGCCAGCAGGAATGCCGGGACAAGGAATGAAAAACTGTTTTTT
once	-	TRBV6-1	TRBJ2-7	CASSEISRAYEQYF	TGTGCCAGCAGTGAGATCTCCAGGGCCTACGAGCAGTACTTC
-	TRBD2	TRBV3-1/TRBV3-2	TRBJ2-7	CASSQGGGGREQYF	TGTGCCAGCAGCCAAGGGGGCGGGGGACGCGAGCAGTACTTC
-	-	TRBV6-5	TRBJ2-5	CASSPSGGLQETQYF	TGTGCCAGCAGCCCCTCCGGAGGGCTCCAAGAGACCCAGTACTTC
-	-	TRBV18	TRBJ2-1	CASSPPNRGGSNEQFF	TGTGCCAGCTCACCACCGAACAGGGGGGGATCCAATGAGCAGTTCTTC
-	-	TRBV25-1	TRBJ2-1	CASSEFEASYNEQFF	TGTGCCAGCAGTGAATTCGAGGCCAGCTACAATGAGCAGTTCTTC
-	TRBD1	TRBV28	TRBJ1-5	CASSIRDSQPQHF	TGTGCCAGCAGTATCCGGGACAGTCAGCCCCAGCATTTT
-	-	TRBV5-5	TRBJ1-6	CASSLDLNSPLHF	TGTGCCAGCAGCTTGGATCTAAATTCACCCCTCCACTTT
-	TRBD1	TRBV28	TRBJ1-5	CASTNRYNRGGSNNQPQHF	TGTGCCAGCACCAACCGATACAACAGGGGGGGATCGAACAATCAGCCCCAGCATTTT
-	-	TRBV5-1	TRBJ1-1	CASSPHAGVRTEAFF	TGCGCCAGCAGCCCCCACGCCGGGGTGAGAACTGAAGCTTTCTTT
once	-	TRBV3-1/TRBV3-2	TRBJ2-3	CASSQLDSPNWDTQYF	TGTGCCAGCAGCCAATTGGACTCCCCAAACTGGGATACGCAGTATTTT
-	-	TRBV7-9	TRBJ2-1	CASSLAGGNEQFF	TGTGCCAGCAGCTTAGCAGGAGGTAATGAGCAGTTCTTC
-	-	TRBV2	TRBJ2-3	CASSSSTDTQYF	TGTGCCAGCAGTTCTAGCACAGATACGCAGTATTTT
-	TRBD1	TRBV19	TRBJ1-2	CASRPDRGHGYTF	TGTGCCAGTAGACCGGACAGGGGACATGGCTACACCTTC
-	-	TRBV5-5	TRBJ1-5	CASSRGAGARGYSNQPQHF	TGTGCCAGCAGCAGGGGGGCGGGGGCCCGGGGGTATAGCAATCAGCCCCAGCATTTT
-	-	TRBV7-2	TRBJ1-1	CASSNSIGTYTEAFF	TGTGCCAGCAGCAACTCGATAGGGACTTACACTGAAGCTTTCTTT
-	TRBD1	TRBV6-5	TRBJ1-4	CASSSTGGNNEKLFF	TGTGCCAGCAGTTCAACAGGGGGAAATAATGAAAAACTGTTTTTT
-	TRBD2	TRBV5-1	TRBJ2-7	CASSFGTSGGSTYEQYF	TGCGCCAGCAGCTTCGGGACTAGCGGGGGGAGTACCTACGAGCAGTACTTC
-	-	TRBV3-1/TRBV3-2	TRBJ1-5	CASSQEGGQPQHF	TGTGCCAGCAGCCAAGAAGGGGGTCAGCCCCAGCATTTT
-	TRBD1	TRBV10-3	TRBJ1-1	CAISGQGALNTEAFF	TGTGCCATCAGCGGACAGGGGGCCCTGAACACTGAAGCTTTCTTT
-	TRBD1	TRBV12-5	TRBJ2-5	CASGPTSTGGETQYF	TGTGCTAGTGGCCCGACTTCGACAGGGGGAGAGACCCAGTACTTC
-	TRBD2	TRBV18	TRBJ2-5	CASSPYDGGGAPETQYF	TGTGCCAGCTCACCTTACGACGGCGGGGGGGCCCCAGAGACCCAGTACTTC
few	TRBD1	TRBV24-1	TRBJ2-1	CATSDHGTGNNEQFF	TGTGCCACCAGTGACCACGGGACAGGTAACAATGAGCAGTTCTTC
-	-	TRBV6-5	TRBJ1-2	CASSTDRWGGYTF	TGTGCCAGCAGTACAGACAGGTGGGGTGGCTACACCTTC
-	-	TRBV19	TRBJ2-7	CASSPGTSYEQYF	TGTGCCAGTAGTCCAGGGACTTCCTACGAGCAGTACTTC
once	-	TRBV7-9	TRBJ2-1	CASSLRQGNNEQFF	TGTGCCAGCAGCTTGAGGCAGGGGAACAATGAGCAGTTCTTC
-	TRBD1	TRBV2	TRBJ1-5	CASSERGQGNQPQHF	TGTGCCAGCAGTGAAAGGGGGCAGGGCAATCAGCCCCAGCATTTT